The 12 T cell receptor beta chains below all came from one sample that was sequenced in a study of OX40 agonist ivuxolimab in advanced cancers. Sequencing was performed with immunoSEQ multiplex PCR; in TCRdb, only in-frame clones are kept and a portion is missing. The sample holds about 83,000 clones; roughly 85% are singletons and the top ten take 0.65% to 0.8%. This material consisted of CD4+ or CD8+ T cells sorted from blood, taken in a trial of the OX40 agonist ivuxolimab. Receptors originate from an adult with an advanced solid tumor such as melanoma, head and neck, liver or kidney cancer.

The genes are TRBV9 and TRBJ2-2; D gene unclear. V was trimmed by 5 bases and J by 8 bases, leaving 7 bases between them. The CDR3 contains 11 residues. The germline V gene encodes CDR1 SGDLS and CDR2 YYNGEE. The CDR3: CASRAGGELFF. The CDR3 nucleotides are TGTGCCAGCAGAGCCGGTGGGGAGCTGTTTTTT.

This chain uses TRBV4-1 with TRBJ2-7, with a possible D match to TRBD1 (5 bases). Germline V gene data show CDR1 as MGHRA and CDR2 as YSYEKL. V lost 4 bases, J lost 0 bases, and 16 bases lay in between. This CDR3 comprises 16 residues. The CDR3 loop reads CASSPNTQGYSYEQYF. The CDR3 DNA reads as TGCGCCAGCAGCCCCAATACCCAGGGATACTCCTACGAGCAGTACTTC.

This chain connects TRBV2 to TRBJ1-1; no reliable D call. The CDR3 consists of 12 residues. Trimming removed 3 bases from V and 4 bases from J, with 6 bases in between. Germline CDR1 reads SNHLY; CDR2 reads FYNNEI. Written as DNA, the CDR3 is TGTGCCAGCAGTGAGCGTGGCACTGAAGCTTTCTTT. Amino acids: CASSERGTEAFF. Looking up the rest from reference TRBV2 and TRBJ1-1 gives the full variable domain: EPEVTQTPSHQVTQMGQEVILRCVPISNHLYFYWYRQILGQKVEFLVSFYNNEISEKSEIFDDQFSVERPDGSNFTLKIRSTKLEDSAMYFCASSERGTEAFFGQGTRLTVV.

The rearrangement joins TRBV18 to TRBJ1-4; TRBD1 matches 7 bases. Germline assignment: CDR1 KGHSH and CDR2 LQKENI. This CDR3 has 18 amino acids. The V and J ends lost 6 bases and 3 bases, in that order; junction bases with no gene match: 16. CDR3 DNA: TGTGCCAGCTCCCTCCTTAATATAGGGGGCGCCTCTAATGAAAAACTGTTTTTT. Translation gives CASSLLNIGGASNEKLFF.

This clone has more than one count but fewer than ten. V and J are TRBV30 and TRBJ1-6; D remains unclear. Germline CDR1 and CDR2: GTSNPN and SVGIG (reference sequence). CDR3 length equals 13 residues. The CDR3 reads CASGDKYNSPLHF. CDR3 nucleotide sequence: TGTGCTTCCGGAGACAAGTATAATTCACCCCTCCACTTT.

This clone was counted between two and nine times. The chain recombines TRBV9 with TRBJ1-1; a weak D match, TRBD1 (5 bases). V lost 3 bases and J lost 6, with 18 bases in between. The CDR3 is 15 amino acids. CDR1 and CDR2 (germline): SGDLS, YYNGEE. The CDR3 loop reads CASSEGSGLRPEAFF. The CDR3 bases are TGTGCCAGCAGCGAGGGGTCGGGCCTCCGCCCTGAAGCTTTCTTT.

The chain carries TRBV30 and TRBJ2-4, with D possibly TRBD2 on 6 matching bases. This CDR3 contains 13 residues. Germline assignment: CDR1 GTSNPN and CDR2 SVGIG (reference sequence). The V end was cut by 5 bases, the J end by 5 bases, with 13 bases between. The CDR3 nucleotides read TGTGCCTGGGCGGAGGGGTGGGAAAACATTCAGTACTTC. It is translated as CAWAEGWENIQYF.

The chain combines TRBV2 with TRBJ2-1; D perhaps matches TRBD1 (6 bases). Germline CDR1 and CDR2: SNHLY and FYNNEI. This CDR3 contains 15 residues. V was shortened by 9 bases and J by 7 bases, with 22 bases between the two germline ends. The CDR3 DNA reads as TGTGCCAGTGGAAGGTCTACAGGGTACGGGAATGAGCAGTTCTTC. It translates to CASGRSTGYGNEQFF.

The chain recombines TRBV4-1 with TRBJ2-5, with TRBD2 matching 7 bases. The trim removed 1 base at V and 1 base at J, leaving 3 bases unmatched. There are 15 residues in the CDR3. Germline V gene lookup returns CDR1 MGHRA and CDR2 YSYEKL. The CDR3 sequence is CASSQARGSQETQYF. The CDR3 region has the DNA TGCGCCAGCAGCCAAGCCCGCGGGAGCCAAGAGACCCAGTACTTC.

CDR3 residues: CGGASTDTQYF. DNA of the CDR3: TGCGGGGGGGCGAGCACAGATACGCAGTATTTT. The genes are TRBV20-1 and TRBJ2-3; D is possibly TRBD2 (7 bases). The CDR3 spans 11 residues. Germline values: CDR1 DFQATT, CDR2 SNEGSKA (reference sequence).

V gene TRBV11-1 combines with J gene TRBJ2-5; D is uncertain. Germline V gives CDR1 SGHAT, CDR2 FQDESV (reference sequence). V was cut by 2 bases and J by 5 bases, with 9 bases left in between. This CDR3 region has 13 residues. Here the CDR3 reads CASSLRTSETQYF. As DNA, the CDR3 is TGTGCCAGCAGCTTAAGGACGTCGGAGACCCAGTACTTC.

The chain couples TRBV7-8 to TRBJ2-2, with 9 bases aligning to TRBD1. CDR1 and CDR2 (germline): SGHVS, FQNEAQ. V shed 4 bases and J 1 base; nucleotides not matched to a gene: 4. This CDR3 is 16 amino acids long. This CDR3 is CASSWGQGGNTGELFF. In nucleotides, the CDR3 is TGTGCCAGCAGCTGGGGACAGGGCGGGAACACCGGGGAGCTGTTTTTT.